Presented here are 20 T cell receptor beta chains from one specimen sequenced in a study of T cell changes during pregnancy in multiple sclerosis. Sequencing was performed with immunoSEQ multiplex PCR; in TCRdb, only in-frame clones are kept and a portion is missing. Of around 60,000 clones listed, around 93% are singletons. The sequenced sample was peripheral blood, obtained after pregnancy. Source of these receptors: a female donor with multiple sclerosis, enrolled in a pregnancy study.

The chain joins TRBV4-3 to TRBJ2-1, with TRBD1 matching over 12 bases. The trim removed 4 bases at V and 9 bases at J, leaving 13 bases unmatched. The germline CDR1 and CDR2 sequences are LGHNA and YSLEER. This CDR3 comprises 17 residues. The CDR3 nucleotides are TGCGCCAGCAGCCGGGCCGGGGGGGGACAGGGGGCAGGTGAGCAGTTCTTC. Translation gives CASSRAGGGQGAGEQFF.

The count of this clone is one. The CDR3 here is CASSFDSPSTDTQYF. For the CDR3, the DNA is TGTGCCAGCAGCTTCGACAGTCCTAGCACAGATACGCAGTATTTT. V usage is TRBV11-2 and J usage is TRBJ2-3, with TRBD1 as a possible D gene (5 bases). CDR1 and CDR2 from the germline V gene are SGHAT and FQNNGV. This CDR3 has 15 residues. Trimming shortened V by 3 bases and J by 0 bases, and 10 bases separated the two germline ends.

The table lists this clone with a count of one. The genes are TRBV6-6 and TRBJ1-2; possibly TRBD1 for D (6 bases). Trimming stripped 2 bases from V and 6 bases from J, with 13 bases between. Germline CDR1 is MNHNY and CDR2 is SVGAGI (reference sequence). The CDR3 covers 14 residues. This chain's CDR3 is CASSYGNRVDGYTF. The DNA for the CDR3 is TGTGCCAGCAGTTACGGGAACAGGGTGGATGGCTACACCTTC.

The chain couples TRBV11-2 to TRBJ2-1, with TRBD1 identical over 8 bases. The length of the CDR3 is 15 residues. The V gene's germline CDR1 is SGHAT and CDR2 FQNNGV. V was clipped by 5 bases and J by 4 bases; unmatched bases: 7. The CDR3 nucleotides are TGTGCCAGCAGCCCAGGGACAGGACCTTACAATGAGCAGTTCTTC. Amino acids: CASSPGTGPYNEQFF.

In nucleotides, the CDR3 is TGTGCCAGCAGCTTATCTGCGGGAGTTAGGGACAATGAGCAGTTCTTC. This encodes CASSLSAGVRDNEQFF. The V call is TRBV7-3, the J call TRBJ2-1, with 7 bases identical to TRBD2. The CDR3 contains 16 residues. Germline CDR1 SGHTA, CDR2 FQGTGA. With V trimmed by 2 bases and J by 5 bases, 9 bases remained unmatched.

This clone has a handful of counts. This sequence joins TRBV7-9 and TRBJ1-1; TRBD1 might be the D (5 bases). CDR1 and CDR2 from the germline V gene are SEHNR and FQNEAQ (reference sequence). CDR3 length: 14 amino acids. V shed 3 bases and J shed 0 bases, with 8 bases lying between them. Here the CDR3 DNA reads TGTGCCAGCAGCTTGGGGGGAATGAACACTGAAGCTTTCTTT. Protein: CASSLGGMNTEAFF.

The chain links TRBV5-5 to TRBJ2-5, with TRBD1 as a possible D gene (6 bases). The CDR3 consists of 14 residues. Germline-derived CDR1 and CDR2 are SGHKS and YYEKEE (reference sequence). Trimming removed 4 bases from V and 3 bases from J, with 13 bases in between. CDR3 bases: TGTGCCAGCAGCCCCGGGACACCGAAAGAGACCCAGTACTTC. It specifies CASSPGTPKETQYF.

This chain connects TRBV11-3 to TRBJ1-2; the D gene is possibly TRBD1 (5 bases). V was trimmed by 0 bases and J by 3 bases, leaving 14 bases between them. The length of the CDR3 is 16 residues. Germline V CDR1 and CDR2: SGHNT, YENEEA. DNA for the CDR3: TGTGCCAGCAGCTTAGAAGGTCGGGGAGGGGACTATGGCTACACCTTC. This sequence encodes CASSLEGRGGDYGYTF.

The chain uses TRBV28 and TRBJ2-2; D is unresolved. The CDR3 covers 12 residues. The V gene's germline CDR1 is MDHEN and CDR2 SYDVKM. The V end was cut by 6 bases, the J end by 4 bases, with 6 bases between. This CDR3 is CASSPRTGELFF. DNA of the CDR3: TGTGCCAGCAGCCCCCGCACCGGGGAGCTGTTTTTT.

The chain couples TRBV5-4 to TRBJ2-7; tentative D call: TRBD1 (6 bases). Germline V CDR1 and CDR2: SGHNT, YYREEE (reference sequence). V lost 0 bases and J lost 3, with 10 bases in between. This CDR3 comprises 14 residues. This chain's CDR3 is CASSLVGGDYEQYF. The CDR3 DNA sequence: TGTGCCAGCAGCTTGGTAGGGGGAGACTACGAGCAGTACTTC.

The chain combines TRBV11-2 with TRBJ2-1; D possibly corresponds to TRBD1 (6 bases). The CDR3 spans 12 residues. The germline gives CDR1 SGHAT, CDR2 FQNNGV. The V end lost 1 base, the J end lost 12 bases, and 10 bases lay between the germline ends. CDR3: CASSLGVRGQFF. As DNA, the CDR3 is TGTGCCAGCAGCTTAGGAGTCAGGGGGCAGTTCTTC.

The rearrangement joins TRBV29-1 to TRBJ2-5; TRBD2 is a possible D gene (5 bases). The germline V and J ends were trimmed by 2 bases and 4 bases, with 8 bases remaining between them. The CDR3 has 12 amino acids. CDR1 SQVTM and CDR2 ANQGSEA come from the germline V gene. The CDR3 DNA reads as TGCAGCGTTGAACGAGGGCCAGAGACCCAGTACTTC. It codes for CSVERGPETQYF.

V gene TRBV27 combines with J gene TRBJ1-1, with 9 bases fitting TRBD1. With V trimmed by 4 bases and J by 4 bases, 4 bases remained unmatched. The CDR3 has 14 residues. Per the germline V gene, CDR1 is MNHEY and CDR2 is SMNVEV (reference sequence). CDR3 protein: CASSSGQGGTEAFF. The DNA for the CDR3 is TGTGCCAGCAGTTCGGGACAGGGAGGCACTGAAGCTTTCTTT.

The V gene is TRBV7-6, the J gene TRBJ2-7; the D gene is possibly TRBD1 (6 bases). Between the trimmed V and J ends, which lost 9 bases and 6 bases, there was a span of 15 bases. There are 12 residues in the CDR3. Per germline, CDR1 SGHVS and CDR2 FNYEAQ. The CDR3 DNA sequence: TGTGCCAGTCGACAGGAACATGGCGAGCAGTACTTC. Its protein product is CASRQEHGEQYF.

The chain uses TRBV6-1 and TRBJ1-1; 7 nucleotides line up with TRBD1. The CDR3 sequence is 16 residues long. Germline trimming cut 3 bases from V and 4 bases from J; bases unmatched to any gene: 11. Per the germline V gene, CDR1 is MNHNS and CDR2 is SASEGT. This chain's CDR3 is CASSELGGMRATEAFF. CDR3 sequence (DNA): TGTGCCAGCAGTGAGTTAGGGGGCATGAGGGCCACTGAAGCTTTCTTT.

This clone has more than one count but fewer than ten. This rearrangement joins TRBV19 to TRBJ1-5; D is perhaps TRBD1 (5 bases). V was cut by 3 bases and J by 16 bases, with 19 bases left in between. Germline-derived CDR1 and CDR2 are LNHDA and SQIVND (reference sequence). CDR3 length equals 13 residues. CDR3 loop: CASSIFEGAAPHF. Written as DNA, the CDR3 is TGTGCCAGTAGTATCTTTGAAGGGGCAGCCCCCCATTTT.

This chain links TRBV6-1 with TRBJ1-3, with no clear D. V gave up 8 bases and J gave up 1 base, with 9 bases separating them. Germline-derived CDR1 and CDR2 are MNHNS and SASEGT. This CDR3 has 13 amino acids. The CDR3 is CASAQRSGNTIYF. The CDR3 region has the DNA TGTGCCAGCGCCCAGCGGTCTGGAAACACCATATATTTT.

The rearrangement uses TRBV11-2 and TRBJ2-1; no firm D call. The CDR3 has 15 residues. Germline V CDR1 and CDR2: SGHAT, FQNNGV. Trimming pared 4 bases from V and 0 bases from J, leaving 10 bases between. The CDR3 sequence is CASSSLVNSYNEQFF. The CDR3 DNA reads TGTGCCAGCAGCTCGCTAGTAAACTCCTACAATGAGCAGTTCTTC.

This clone is a singleton in its sample. The chain employs TRBV6-6 and TRBJ1-2; 8 nucleotides agree with TRBD1. The J segment lost 2 bases and the V segment lost 2 bases, leaving 7 bases of the junction unmatched. Germline loops: CDR1 MNHNY, CDR2 SVGAGI (reference sequence). The CDR3 length is 16 residues. The CDR3 coding sequence is TGTGCCAGCAGTTACACCACCGGGACAGGAAACTATGGCTACACCTTC. Its protein product is CASSYTTGTGNYGYTF.

V and J are TRBV7-2 and TRBJ2-3; D call uncertain. The germline V gene has CDR1 SGHTA and CDR2 FQGNSA. V dropped 3 bases and J dropped 5 bases, with 9 bases sitting between them. This CDR3 is built from 13 residues. CDR3 sequence (DNA): TGTGCCAGCAGCTTGGCCCTAGGAGATACGCAGTATTTT. Its translation: CASSLALGDTQYF.